A selection of T cell receptor beta chains follows, all from one sample in a study of response to subunit inactivated influenza vaccine. TCRdb fed the RT-PCR reads into MiXCR, producing one record per CDR3 protein. The data show 560,000 or so distinct CDR3 sequences, less than 8% seen once. The material sequenced was PBMCs from blood, taken less than 30 months after vaccination. The receptors derive from a man between 50 and 75 years old who received an inactivated influenza vaccine. Each CDR3 is given with its conserved first and last residue. D genes are given only for firm matches. Size is stated for part of the rows, as once, few or many counts, or as a class when the clone is expanded.

TRBV7-2,TRBD2,TRBJ2-7,few,CASSLAMPGLASYEQYF,TGTGCCAGCAGCTTAGCGATGCCGGGACTAGCGTCCTACGAGCAGTACTTC
TRBV6-2/TRBV6-3,TRBD1,TRBJ2-5,few,CASGDRQETQYF,TGTGCCAGCGGGGACAGGCAAGAGACCCAGTACTTC
TRBV29-1,.,TRBJ2-7,few,CSVVEGIYEQYF,TGCAGCGTTGTAGAAGGGATCTACGAGCAGTACTTC
TRBV5-1,.,TRBJ2-7,few,CASSPNLSGRVDEQYF,TGCGCCAGCAGCCCTAATCTTTCGGGCAGGGTGGACGAGCAGTACTTC
TRBV3-1,.,TRBJ2-3,few,CASSHTSLSTDTQYF,TGTGCCAGCAGCCACACTAGCCTAAGCACAGATACGCAGTATTTT
TRBV13,.,TRBJ1-6,few,CASSLGTWGASDNSPLHF,TGTGCCAGCAGCTTAGGTACCTGGGGGGCAAGCGATAATTCACCCCTCCACTTT
TRBV29-1,.,TRBJ2-7,few,CSVGGQYYEQYF,TGCAGCGTTGGTGGGCAGTACTACGAGCAGTACTTC
TRBV12-3/TRBV12-4,.,TRBJ2-7,few,CASSLGAFYEQYF,TGTGCCAGCAGTTTAGGGGCCTTCTACGAGCAGTACTTC
TRBV20-1,.,TRBJ1-5,.,CSARRQLNQPQHF,TGCAGTGCTAGGCGGCAGCTTAATCAGCCCCAGCATTTT
TRBV6-1,TRBD1,TRBJ2-7,few,CASSDRDSESYEQYF,TGTGCCAGCAGTGACCGGGACAGCGAGTCCTACGAGCAGTACTTC
TRBV7-2,.,TRBJ1-4,.,CASSLARTLLNEKLFF,TGTGCCAGCAGCTTAGCACGGACGCTTCTTAATGAAAAACTGTTTTTT
TRBV7-8,.,TRBJ2-7,many,CASSSTIRAGSYEQYF,TGTGCCAGCAGCTCAACCATACGGGCGGGCTCCTACGAGCAGTACTTC
TRBV20-1,TRBD1,TRBJ2-2,many,CSARSGTANTGELFF,TGCAGTGCTAGATCCGGGACAGCGAACACCGGGGAGCTGTTTTTT
TRBV20-1,TRBD2,TRBJ2-3,many,CSAGGLAGPTDTQYF,TGCAGTGCTGGGGGACTAGCGGGGCCAACAGATACGCAGTATTTT
TRBV29-1,.,TRBJ2-3,many,CSVDSYNTQYF,TGCAGCGTTGACAGCTACAATACGCAGTATTTT
TRBV5-1,.,TRBJ1-3,few,CASSLVAGGNTIYF,TGCGCCAGCAGCTTGGTCGCCGGGGGAAACACCATATATTTT
TRBV5-6,.,TRBJ2-7,many,CASSFSKRLYEQYF,TGTGCCAGCAGCTTCTCTAAGCGACTCTACGAGCAGTACTTC
TRBV7-2,TRBD1,TRBJ1-5,many,CASSPQGWPQHF,TGTGCCAGCAGCCCACAGGGGTGGCCCCAGCATTTT
TRBV7-9,.,TRBJ2-1,many,CASSPTGNKQFF,TGTGCCAGCAGCCCTACGGGGAATAAGCAGTTCTTC
TRBV6-2/TRBV6-3,.,TRBJ2-3,few,CATRAGVADTQYF,TGTGCCACCCGGGCAGGGGTGGCAGATACGCAGTATTTT
TRBV5-1,TRBD1,TRBJ2-1,.,CASSLGGTGVNEQFF,TGCGCCAGCAGCTTGGGAGGGACAGGGGTCAATGAGCAGTTCTTC
TRBV19,.,TRBJ2-1,.,CASSSGYSYNEQFF,TGTGCCAGTAGTAGCGGGTATTCCTACAATGAGCAGTTCTTC
TRBV5-1,.,TRBJ2-1,.,CASSLGQWGVDEQFF,TGCGCCAGCAGCTTGGGACAGTGGGGGGTGGATGAGCAGTTCTTC